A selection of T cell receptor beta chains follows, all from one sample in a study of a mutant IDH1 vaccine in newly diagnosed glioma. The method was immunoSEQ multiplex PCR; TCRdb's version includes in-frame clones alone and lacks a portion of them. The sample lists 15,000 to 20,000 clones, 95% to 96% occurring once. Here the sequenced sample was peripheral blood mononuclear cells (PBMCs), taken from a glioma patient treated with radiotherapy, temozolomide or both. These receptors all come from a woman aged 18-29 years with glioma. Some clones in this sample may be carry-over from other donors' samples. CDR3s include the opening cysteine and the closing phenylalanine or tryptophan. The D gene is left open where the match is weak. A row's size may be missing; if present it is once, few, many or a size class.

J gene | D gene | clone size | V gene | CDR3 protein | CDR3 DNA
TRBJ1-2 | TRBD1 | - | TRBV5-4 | CASSFGDREDTF | TGTGCCAGCAGCTTCGGAGACAGGGAGGATACCTTC
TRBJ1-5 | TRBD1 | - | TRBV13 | CASSGTGGKQPQHF | TGTGCCAGCAGCGGCACAGGGGGGAAACAGCCCCAGCATTTT
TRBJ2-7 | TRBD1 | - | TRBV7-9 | CASSAPGTDYEQYF | TGTGCCAGCAGCGCACCCGGGACAGACTACGAGCAGTACTTC
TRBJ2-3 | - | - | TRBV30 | CAWSVGRGRTDTQYF | TGTGCCTGGAGTGTAGGCAGGGGCCGAACAGATACGCAGTATTTT
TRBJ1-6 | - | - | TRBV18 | CASSPEVASPLHF | TGTGCCAGCTCCCCCGAGGTTGCTTCACCCCTCCACTTT
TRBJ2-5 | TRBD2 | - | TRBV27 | CASSPRLAGIETQYF | TGTGCCAGCAGCCCTCGTCTAGCGGGGATCGAGACCCAGTACTTC
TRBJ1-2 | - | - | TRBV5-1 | CASSLMGGPYGYTF | TGCGCCAGCAGCTTGATGGGGGGGCCATATGGCTACACCTTC
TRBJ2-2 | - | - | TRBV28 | CASMRPRGGELFF | TGTGCCAGCATGCGTCCTCGGGGCGGGGAGCTGTTTTTT
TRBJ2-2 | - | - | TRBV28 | CASSLGLSPGELFF | TGTGCCAGCAGTTTGGGACTGAGCCCCGGGGAGCTGTTTTTT
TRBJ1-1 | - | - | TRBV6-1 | CASSRYNTEAFF | TGTGCCAGCAGCCGATATAACACTGAAGCTTTCTTT
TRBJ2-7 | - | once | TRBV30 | CAWTRGEVLHEQYF | TGTGCCTGGACCAGGGGCGAAGTCCTCCACGAGCAGTACTTC
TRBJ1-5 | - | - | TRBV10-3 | CAISESGVGSNQPQHF | TGTGCCATCAGTGAGTCGGGAGTGGGGAGCAATCAGCCCCAGCATTTT
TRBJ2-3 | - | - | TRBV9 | CASSVISTDTQYF | TGTGCCAGCAGCGTGATTAGCACAGATACGCAGTATTTT
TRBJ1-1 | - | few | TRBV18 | CASSPRQNTEAFF | TGTGCCAGCTCACCTCGACAGAACACTGAAGCTTTCTTT
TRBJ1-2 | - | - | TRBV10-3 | CAISSRMTDPNYGYTF | TGTGCCATCAGCTCCCGAATGACGGATCCTAACTATGGCTACACCTTC
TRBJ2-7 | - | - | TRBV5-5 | CASSFHLNYEQYF | TGTGCCAGCAGCTTTCACTTGAACTACGAGCAGTACTTC
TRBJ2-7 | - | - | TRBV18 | CASSPQNYEQYF | TGTGCCAGCTCACCCCAAAACTACGAGCAGTACTTC
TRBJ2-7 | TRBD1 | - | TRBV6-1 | CASRAGTGPYEQYF | TGTGCCAGCAGGGCGGGGACAGGCCCTTACGAGCAGTACTTC
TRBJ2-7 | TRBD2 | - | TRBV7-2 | CASSLLRPGLAPYEQYF | TGTGCCAGCAGCTTACTCAGACCGGGACTAGCGCCCTACGAGCAGTACTTC
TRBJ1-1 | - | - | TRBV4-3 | CASSQYRGVAEAFF | TGCGCCAGCAGCCAATACCGCGGGGTGGCTGAAGCTTTCTTT
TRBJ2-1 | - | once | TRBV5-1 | CASSLEGVGYNEQFF | TGCGCCAGCAGCTTGGAGGGAGTTGGCTACAATGAGCAGTTCTTC
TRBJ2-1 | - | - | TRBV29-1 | CSVSTRSSYNEQFF | TGCAGCGTATCAACTCGGAGCTCCTACAATGAGCAGTTCTTC
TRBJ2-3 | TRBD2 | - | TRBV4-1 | CASSPEVGLAGRLTDTQYF | TGCGCCAGCAGCCCGGAGGTGGGGCTAGCGGGAAGGCTCACAGATACGCAGTATTTT
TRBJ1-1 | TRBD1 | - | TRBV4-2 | CASSQDRGQGEAFF | TGTGCCAGCAGCCAAGACAGGGGGCAGGGTGAAGCTTTCTTT
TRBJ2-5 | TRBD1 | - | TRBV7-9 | CASSSDRGLGETQYF | TGTGCCAGCAGTTCCGACAGGGGGCTAGGAGAGACCCAGTACTTC
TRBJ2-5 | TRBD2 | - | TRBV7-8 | CASSLASGRRETQYF | TGTGCCAGCAGCTTAGCTAGCGGGAGGCGAGAGACCCAGTACTTC
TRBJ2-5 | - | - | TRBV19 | CASSTRSLGVETQYF | TGTGCCAGTAGTACCCGTTCGCTCGGGGTCGAGACCCAGTACTTC
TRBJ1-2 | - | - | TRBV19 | CASSFNYGYTF | TGTGCCAGTAGCTTCAACTATGGCTACACCTTC
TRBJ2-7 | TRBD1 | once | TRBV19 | CASSTTGYSYEQYF | TGTGCCAGTAGTACGACAGGGTACTCCTACGAGCAGTACTTC
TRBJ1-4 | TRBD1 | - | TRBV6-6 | CASRDRGGEKLFF | TGTGCCAGCAGGGACAGGGGGGGCGAAAAACTGTTTTTT
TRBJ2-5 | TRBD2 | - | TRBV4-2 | CASSQGTSGETQYF | TGTGCCAGCAGCCAAGGGACTAGCGGGGAGACCCAGTACTTC
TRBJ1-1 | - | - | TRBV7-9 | CASSLMNTEAFF | TGTGCCAGCAGCTTAATGAACACTGAAGCTTTCTTT
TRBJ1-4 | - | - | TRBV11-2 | CASSPQGYEKLFF | TGTGCCAGCAGCCCGCAGGGATATGAAAAACTGTTTTTT
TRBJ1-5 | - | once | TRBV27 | CASSLGRNNQPQHF | TGTGCCAGCAGTCTGGGACGGAATAATCAGCCCCAGCATTTT
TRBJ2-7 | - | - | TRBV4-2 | CASSQERSEQYF | TGTGCCAGCAGCCAAGAACGGTCCGAGCAGTACTTC
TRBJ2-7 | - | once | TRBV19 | CASGTEWNSEQYF | TGTGCCAGTGGGACGGAGTGGAACTCCGAGCAGTACTTC
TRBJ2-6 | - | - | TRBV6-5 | CASSPGSPGANVLTF | TGTGCCAGCAGTCCAGGGTCCCCTGGGGCCAACGTCCTGACTTTC
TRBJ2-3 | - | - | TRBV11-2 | CASSLTDTQYF | TGTGCCAGCAGCTTGACAGATACGCAGTATTTT
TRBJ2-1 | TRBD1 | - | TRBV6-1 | CASSSGQGRNEQFF | TGTGCCAGCAGTTCGGGACAGGGGAGGAATGAGCAGTTCTTC
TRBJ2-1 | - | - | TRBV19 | CASNPKGVNEQFF | TGTGCCAGTAACCCAAAAGGGGTCAATGAGCAGTTCTTC
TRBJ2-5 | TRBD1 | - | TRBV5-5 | CASSLRQGAQETQYF | TGTGCCAGCAGCTTGAGGCAGGGGGCGCAAGAGACCCAGTACTTC